The present T cell receptor (beta chain) was sequenced within a study of long-term antiretroviral therapy in people with HIV. Regarding the study as a whole: Relative to control repertoires, HIV repertoires exhibited narrower CDR3 length ranges. Blood in the study was drawn between about 2003 and 2017, possibly under older ART regimens, which may be less effective than current ones.

The germline gives CDR1 SGHNT, CDR2 YYREEE (reference sequence). Germline trimming cut 5 bases from V and 5 bases from J; bases unmatched to any gene: 10. The CDR3 totals 14 residues. With respect to this clone: Its target is not known.

This was the immunoSEQ v3.0 assay at survey level. It was roughly 40,000-50,000 T-cell genomes per sample that sequencing targeted. Measured with immunoSEQ multiplex PCR; TCRdb has only the in-frame clones, and not every one. In the table there are about 18,000 clones, 91% of which are singletons. The content of samples before DNA extraction was roughly 0.95-11 million cryopreserved PBMC. Sequences were derived from unsorted PBMCs, sampled 3 years after starting antiretroviral therapy. The chain recombines TRBV5-4 with TRBJ2-7; 7 bases agree with TRBD1. The receptor's source is a man aged 50-59 years with HIV. CDR3 nucleotide sequence: TGTGCCAGCAGGGTGCGACAGGGCGTCCACGAGCAGTACTTC. This codes for CASRVRQGVHEQYF.